The 18 T cell receptor beta chains presented below share a single source sample, sequenced in a study of cytomegalovirus exposure and HLA in healthy donors (dated by TCRdb to about 2017). Library method: the immunoSEQ multiplex PCR assay. As stored in TCRdb, this immuneACCESS dataset retains in-frame rearrangements with V and J assigned. A fraction of the clones does not appear; measured against another copy, unresolved V genes explain less than half of the discrepancy, and the remainder lacks a known reason. This sample holds 330,000 or so clones; 75% to 90% were observed only once. The ten largest clones capture 0.84% of the sample. The source material was PBMCs. These receptors were collected from a woman aged 18-30 years in good health and CMV-seronegative.

This clone was found a few times. The gene calls are TRBV28 and TRBJ1-3, with D uncertain. Trimming took 2 bases from V and 4 from J, leaving 6 bases between them. CDR1 and CDR2 from the germline V gene are MDHEN and SYDVKM. This CDR3 spans 13 amino acids. CDR3 nucleotide sequence: TGTGCCAGCAGTTTAGTGGAGGGAAACACCATATATTTT. Translated: CASSLVEGNTIYF.

Turning to this clone: The same CDR3 arises from other DNA sequences in this sample as well. This chain connects TRBV4-3 to TRBJ2-7, with 7 nucleotides matching TRBD2. J gave up 0 bases and V 0 bases, and 2 bases lay outside the gene matches. The germline V gene encodes CDR1 LGHNA and CDR2 YSLEER. This CDR3 spans 15 amino acids. The CDR3 region is CASSQDAGDSYEQYF. In DNA form, the CDR3 reads TGCGCCAGCAGCCAAGACGCGGGAGACTCCTACGAGCAGTACTTC.

The V gene is TRBV27, the J gene TRBJ1-1; 7 nucleotides line up with TRBD1. Germline V gives CDR1 MNHEY, CDR2 SMNVEV (reference sequence). The CDR3 runs 14 residues. The V gene end was trimmed by 7 bases and the J gene end by 1 base; junction bases not matched to a gene: 6. In nucleotides, the CDR3 is TGTGCCAGCAAGAATACAGGGGAGAACACTGAAGCTTTCTTT. It specifies CASKNTGENTEAFF.

This sequence joins TRBV5-1 and TRBJ2-7, with D possibly TRBD1 on 6 matching bases. This CDR3 comprises 13 residues. V was clipped by 4 bases and J by 0 bases, with 8 bases between them. Germline V CDR1 and CDR2: SGHRS, YFSETQ. The CDR3 here is CASSRDNSYEQYF. The CDR3 nucleotides are TGCGCCAGCAGCAGGGACAACTCCTACGAGCAGTACTTC.

The chain links TRBV30 to TRBJ2-1; TRBD2 agrees at 11 bases. Per germline, CDR1 GTSNPN and CDR2 SVGIG (reference sequence). The CDR3 is 15 residues long. Germline trimming cut 0 bases from V and 14 bases from J; bases unmatched to any gene: 12. CDR3 in DNA: TGTGCCTGGAGTGTTGGGACTAGCGGAGTGGGGGGAAAGTTCTTC. The encoded protein is CAWSVGTSGVGGKFF.

This clone has only a few counts. The chain recombines TRBV7-2 with TRBJ2-5; 7 bases match TRBD2. CDR1 is SGHTA and CDR2 is FQGNSA in the germline V gene. The junction had 10 bases not matched to a gene; V was cut back by 1 base and J by 5 bases. This CDR3 spans 16 amino acids. CDR3 region: CASSLGFGAGVETQYF. The CDR3 DNA follows: TGTGCCAGCAGCTTAGGGTTTGGGGCGGGAGTGGAGACCCAGTACTTC.

The V call is TRBV20-1, the J call TRBJ2-1; no definite D call. The CDR3 covers 10 residues. V was shortened by 3 bases and J by 5 bases, with 2 bases between the two germline ends. Germline CDR1 and CDR2: DFQATT and SNEGSKA (reference sequence). The CDR3 reads CSASNNEQFF. The CDR3 DNA is TGCAGTGCTAGCAACAATGAGCAGTTCTTC.

This clone was observed a few times. The rearrangement uses TRBV11-3 and TRBJ2-7; D is perhaps TRBD1 (6 bases). Trimming left V 5 bases short and J 3 bases short, with 8 bases between. Germline loops: CDR1 SGHNT, CDR2 YENEEA. This CDR3 contains 12 residues. The CDR3 DNA follows: TGTGCCAGCAGCATACAGGGCTACGAGCAGTACTTC. Residues: CASSIQGYEQYF.

This clone appeared a single time. This chain joins TRBV28 and TRBJ1-5; a possible D gene is TRBD1 (6 bases). Germline V gives CDR1 MDHEN, CDR2 SYDVKM. V was shortened by 2 bases and J by 4 bases, with 12 bases between the two germline ends. The CDR3 is 15 residues long. CDR3 in DNA: TGTGCCAGCAGTTTAACCGGGACATCAAATCAGCCCCAGCATTTT. Its protein product is CASSLTGTSNQPQHF. The variable domain in full, completed from reference TRBV28 and TRBJ1-5, reads DVKVTQSSRYLVKRTGEKVFLECVQDMDHENMFWYRQDPGLGLRLIYFSYDVKMKEKGDIPEGYSVSREKKERFSLILESASTNQTSMYLCASSLTGTSNQPQHFGDGTRLSIL.

The rearrangement joins TRBV28 to TRBJ2-7; the D is unclear. The V and J ends lost 4 bases and 2 bases respectively, with 12 bases between them. Germline V gives CDR1 MDHEN, CDR2 SYDVKM. The CDR3 sequence is 14 residues long. CDR3 sequence reads: CASSWRRLTYEQYF. CDR3 in DNA: TGTGCCAGCAGTTGGAGAAGATTGACCTACGAGCAGTACTTC.

The chain has TRBV5-6 and TRBJ1-1, with 7 positions matching TRBD1. The V segment lost 2 bases and the J segment 5 bases; nucleotides outside the gene matches: 6. The length of the CDR3 is 14 residues. Germline loops: CDR1 SGHDT, CDR2 YYEEEE. The CDR3 region has the DNA TGTGCCAGCAGCTTCTCAGGGGGAGGTACTGAAGCTTTCTTT. As protein: CASSFSGGGTEAFF.

This chain joins TRBV9 and TRBJ2-3, with 7 nucleotides matching TRBD2. Germline V CDR1 and CDR2: SGDLS, YYNGEE. The CDR3 has 14 amino acids. V shed 3 bases, J shed 2 bases, and the junction held 3 bases outside the gene matches. CDR3 DNA sequence: TGTGCCAGCAGCGATGGGACTAACACAGATACGCAGTATTTT. Amino acid sequence: CASSDGTNTDTQYF. Using reference TRBV9 and TRBJ2-3 for the parts outside the CDR3, the full variable domain is DSGVTQTPKHLITATGQRVTLRCSPRSGDLSVYWYQQSLDQGLQFLIQYYNGEERAKGNILERFSAQQFPDLHSELNLSSLELGDSALYFCASSDGTNTDTQYFGPGTRLTVL.

This rearrangement joins TRBV7-9 to TRBJ2-2; tentatively, D is TRBD2 (5 bases). Germline V gives CDR1 SEHNR, CDR2 FQNEAQ (reference sequence). Trimming removed 5 bases from V and 3 bases from J, with 13 bases in between. The CDR3 contains 15 residues. As DNA, the CDR3 is TGTGCCAGCAGCGGAGGACCAGAGGACACCGGGGAGCTGTTTTTT. The encoded protein is CASSGGPEDTGELFF.

The chain employs TRBV6-5 and TRBJ2-7; 8 bases map to TRBD1. CDR3 length equals 14 residues. CDR1 MNHEY and CDR2 SVGAGI come from the germline V gene. Trimming at V came to 3 bases and at J to 4 bases, leaving 5 bases not matched to a gene. The CDR3 loop is CASSYNDRGYEQYF. CDR3 nucleotides: TGTGCCAGCAGTTATAACGACAGGGGTTACGAGCAGTACTTC.

Only one count was recorded for this clone. The chain joins TRBV7-6 to TRBJ1-2, with 7 bases fitting TRBD1. Germline CDR1 and CDR2: SGHVS and FNYEAQ. This CDR3 is 13 amino acids long. Losses at the gene ends were 3 bases for V and 5 bases for J; bases not matched to a gene: 3. This chain's CDR3 is CASSLTGQYGYTF. The DNA of the CDR3 is TGTGCCAGCAGCTTGACAGGGCAATATGGCTACACCTTC.

The chain uses TRBV5-1 and TRBJ1-4; perhaps TRBD1 as D (5 bases). The germline gives CDR1 SGHRS, CDR2 YFSETQ. V lost 1 base to trimming and J lost 8 bases, with 15 bases between them. This CDR3 contains 15 residues. The CDR3 spells CASSLSGTGGEKLFF. The CDR3 bases are TGCGCCAGCAGCTTGTCGGGGACCGGGGGGGAAAAACTGTTTTTT. Drawing the rest from reference TRBV5-1 and TRBJ1-4, the complete variable domain is KAGVTQTPRYLIKTRGQQVTLSCSPISGHRSVSWYQQTPGQGLQFLFEYFSETQRNKGNFPGRFSGRQFSNSRSEMNVSTLELGDSALYLCASSLSGTGGEKLFFGSGTQLSVL.

The genes are TRBV28 and TRBJ1-2, with TRBD1 identical over 8 bases. Germline V gene data show CDR1 as MDHEN and CDR2 as SYDVKM. With 5 bases clipped from V and 8 bases from J, the junction kept 7 bases outside the gene matches. The CDR3 runs 13 residues. CDR3 sequence: CASSRQGARGYTF. The DNA for the CDR3 is TGTGCCAGCAGTCGCCAGGGGGCGCGGGGCTACACCTTC.

This clone was counted once. V gene TRBV27 combines with J gene TRBJ2-7; no definite D call. The CDR3 runs 14 residues. The V end lost 3 bases, the J end lost 2 bases, and 11 bases lay between the germline ends. Germline CDR1 MNHEY, CDR2 SMNVEV (reference sequence). The CDR3 DNA follows: TGTGCCAGCAGTTTTTCGGGTTCGGCCTACGAGCAGTACTTC. It is translated as CASSFSGSAYEQYF.